The source of this TCR beta chain is a study of cytomegalovirus exposure and HLA in healthy donors. Study-level background: HLA-typed donors were the source of 86 million or so unique TCRs held in an early data release. Overall study results and limits: Earlier results showed most TCR beta V segments being productive about 90% or about 30% of the time. A later analysis found common viral pathogens apparently linked to several of the most significant clusters. Donors belonging to an Asian-associated ancestry cluster reportedly showed fewer N-insertions in productive TCRs than the roughly 680-donor mean, according to what a later analysis found.

Details on this clone: Its matching antigen is unknown.

The PCR had 60 Vbeta and 13 Jbeta primers. The protocol was immunoSEQ multiplex PCR, while the TCRdb copy is restricted to in-frame clones and leaves out a portion. The table lists 150,000 to 200,000 clones, roughly four fifths of them singletons, with roughly 1.9% in the top ten. This receptor was identified in a woman in her 30s in good health and CMV-seropositive. Sample: PBMCs.

The CDR3 coding sequence is TGCGCCAGCGCCCGGGATCCCACAGGGGGCACTGAAGCTTTCTTT. Amino acid sequence: CASARDPTGGTEAFF. V is TRBV5-1 and J is TRBJ1-1; TRBD1 matches 8 bases. From germline, CDR1 is SGHRS and CDR2 YFSETQ. V was clipped by 7 bases and J by 4 bases; unmatched bases: 12. The CDR3 runs to 15 residues.